This TCR beta chain was recovered during a study of blood T cell repertoires in COVID-19. On the study more broadly: The United States, Italy and Spain provided the acute and convalescent COVID-19 samples. PBMCs, B-cell-depleted T cells, or T cells were the source of the cDNA or gDNA that made up the material.

CDR3 length: 17 amino acids. V lost 5 bases to trimming and J lost 0 bases, with 14 bases between them. Germline V gene data show CDR1 as LGHNA and CDR2 as YSLEER. Researchers sorted participants into cohorts using their self-reported clinical history. Two consecutive negative NP/OP PCR tests, clearance, or resolved symptoms defined Cohort 3 recovery. Profiling relied on immunoSEQ multiplex PCR, and the TCRdb table lists in-frame clones only, not all of them. The data hold roughly 330,000 clones, with over 75% observed a single time. The sequencing sample was made of PBMCs or T cells enriched from blood (not recorded which). J is TRBJ2-6 and V is TRBV4-3; TRBD2 might be the D (5 bases). The sequence was collected from a woman aged 25-40 years who had recovered from COVID-19. The CDR3 DNA is TGCGCCAGCAGCTCCCGGGGTTCTCTCTCTGGGGCCAACGTCCTGACTTTC. Translated, it gives CASSSRGSLSGANVLTF.